This is a list of T cell receptor beta chains from one sample in a study of identical twins. TCRdb re-derived calls from the 5' RACE reads in MiXCR, one entry per CDR3 protein. The table shows about 690,000 distinct CDR3 sequences, with 5.5% to 6.5% occurring only once. What was sequenced was naive T cells sorted from blood. The receptors here all came from a man between 18 and 29 years old in good health. Both conserved end residues are part of each CDR3. Each record gives: V gene, clone size, D gene, J gene, CDR3 protein, CDR3 DNA. A D gene is named only where the DNA matches it firmly. Clone sizes are given selectively: once, few, many, or a class where the clone is expanded.

TRBV12-3/TRBV12-4	many	TRBD2	TRBJ2-3	CASSSTSGSTDTQYF	TGTGCCAGCAGTTCGACTAGCGGGAGCACAGATACGCAGTATTTT
TRBV9	few	NA	TRBJ1-4	CASSRGGMGEKLFF	TGTGCCAGCAGCCGGGGCGGTATGGGTGAAAAACTGTTTTTT
TRBV12-5	many	NA	TRBJ2-1	CASGLVLFNEQFF	TGTGCTAGTGGTTTGGTACTCTTTAATGAGCAGTTCTTC
TRBV6-2/TRBV6-3	many	TRBD1	TRBJ2-1	CASRTTGPHEQFF	TGTGCCAGCAGGACGACAGGGCCCCATGAGCAGTTCTTC
TRBV20-1	many	NA	TRBJ1-6	CSARARALGAYNSPLHF	TGCAGTGCTAGAGCTCGGGCCCTGGGGGCTTATAATTCACCCCTCCACTTT
TRBV12-5	many	NA	TRBJ2-3	CASQGPTDTQYF	TGTGCTAGCCAGGGGCCCACAGATACGCAGTATTTT
TRBV12-3/TRBV12-4	NA	TRBD2	TRBJ2-3	CASSPGLAGDGGTDTQYF	TGTGCCAGCAGTCCGGGACTAGCGGGAGATGGAGGCACAGATACGCAGTATTTT
TRBV20-1	many	NA	TRBJ1-5	CSASPGRGGQPQHF	TGCAGTGCTAGTCCGGGGAGGGGGGGTCAGCCCCAGCATTTT
TRBV3-1	NA	TRBD2	TRBJ2-3	CASSQELVAGVGDTQYF	TGTGCCAGCAGCCAAGAGCTAGTAGCGGGAGTAGGGGATACGCAGTATTTT
TRBV7-2	few	TRBD2	TRBJ2-7	CASSSEGLAEQYF	TGTGCCAGCAGCTCCGAGGGACTAGCCGAGCAGTACTTC
TRBV30	few	NA	TRBJ2-2	CAWSRGKNTGELFF	TGTGCCTGGAGCCGAGGGAAGAACACCGGGGAGCTGTTTTTT
TRBV12-3/TRBV12-4	many	NA	TRBJ2-1	CASSLRPRGMNEQFF	TGTGCCAGCAGTTTACGGCCCCGCGGGATGAATGAGCAGTTCTTC
TRBV25-1	many	TRBD1	TRBJ2-2	CASSERQGNTGELFF	TGTGCCAGCAGTGAGAGACAGGGTAACACCGGGGAGCTGTTTTTT
TRBV5-1	many	NA	TRBJ2-2	CASSPAVASGELFF	TGCGCCAGCAGCCCCGCTGTTGCGTCCGGGGAGCTGTTTTTT
TRBV29-1	many	TRBD1	TRBJ2-1	CSVASGTGDNEQFF	TGCAGCGTTGCCTCCGGGACAGGCGACAATGAGCAGTTCTTC
TRBV4-3	few	NA	TRBJ2-3	CANRGDTQYF	TGCGCCAACCGGGGGGATACGCAGTATTTT
TRBV5-6	many	NA	TRBJ1-1	CASSLNREDTEAFF	TGTGCCAGCAGCTTGAACAGGGAGGACACTGAAGCTTTCTTT
TRBV9	NA	TRBD2	TRBJ2-7	CASSGGRTSGDEQYF	TGTGCCAGCAGCGGGGGGAGGACTAGCGGAGACGAGCAGTACTTC
TRBV20-1	many	NA	TRBJ2-1	CSARDLTGAALHEQFF	TGCAGTGCTAGAGATTTAACAGGCGCGGCATTACATGAGCAGTTCTTC
TRBV7-2	NA	NA	TRBJ2-1	CASSLEAARYNEQFF	TGTGCCAGCAGCTTAGAAGCGGCCCGCTACAATGAGCAGTTCTTC
TRBV6-1	few	TRBD1	TRBJ1-5	CASRPLTGAPVQPQHF	TGTGCCAGCAGACCCCTCACAGGGGCGCCGGTTCAGCCCCAGCATTTT
TRBV4-2	NA	NA	TRBJ2-2	CASSPSLSWDRILPGELFF	TGTGCCAGCAGCCCCAGTTTATCGTGGGATCGGATACTACCCGGGGAGCTGTTTTTT
TRBV10-3	many	NA	TRBJ2-4	CASSPGLFKNIQYF	TGTGCCAGCAGCCCGGGGCTTTTCAAAAACATTCAGTACTTC
TRBV7-9	NA	NA	TRBJ2-3	CASSRPGEDTQYF	TGTGCCAGCAGCCGCCCGGGGGAAGATACGCAGTATTTT
TRBV5-1	many	NA	TRBJ1-3	CASSLEAASGNTIYF	TGCGCCAGCAGCTTGGAGGCAGCTTCTGGAAACACCATATATTTT
TRBV7-9	many	NA	TRBJ2-6	CASSHAGALSGANVLTF	TGTGCCAGCAGCCACGCAGGGGCCTTATCTGGGGCCAACGTCCTGACTTTC
TRBV5-1	NA	TRBD1	TRBJ2-2	CASSLRTGFVSGELFF	TGCGCCAGCAGCTTACGGACAGGGTTCGTCTCCGGGGAGCTGTTTTTT
TRBV4-1	NA	NA	TRBJ2-3	CASSHIVDTQYF	TGCGCCAGCAGCCACATCGTGGATACGCAGTATTTT
TRBV6-4	few	NA	TRBJ1-2	CASRGDSISNYGYTF	TGTGCCAGCAGAGGGGACTCTATTTCTAACTATGGCTACACCTTC
TRBV12-3/TRBV12-4	few	NA	TRBJ2-4	CASSFSSGSTQYF	TGTGCCAGCAGTTTCTCCTCAGGGTCCACTCAGTACTTC
TRBV7-2	few	TRBD2	TRBJ2-5	CASSLAASLAGIQETQYF	TGTGCCAGCAGCTTAGCGGCGTCGCTAGCGGGAATCCAAGAGACCCAGTACTTC
TRBV7-6	few	TRBD1	TRBJ2-2	CATGGAGTGVAGELFF	TGTGCCACCGGGGGGGCCGGGACAGGGGTTGCCGGGGAGCTGTTTTTT
TRBV11-1	few	NA	TRBJ2-6	CASSLGIGTSRYSTGNVLTF	TGTGCCAGCAGCTTGGGGATCGGGACAAGTCGTTACTCGACGGGCAACGTCCTGACTTTC
TRBV20-1	NA	NA	TRBJ2-1	CSARLDEGLVGQFF	TGCAGTGCTAGATTAGATGAAGGGTTGGTTGGGCAGTTCTTC
TRBV12-3/TRBV12-4	many	TRBD2	TRBJ2-1	CASRWGTTVGEQFF	TGTGCCAGCAGGTGGGGGACTACCGTCGGGGAGCAGTTCTTC
TRBV11-2	many	NA	TRBJ1-3	CASSSLSSGNTIYF	TGTGCCAGCAGCTCCCTAAGCTCTGGAAACACCATATATTTT
TRBV12-3/TRBV12-4	many	TRBD2	TRBJ2-5	CASSLVSLAGVETQYF	TGTGCCAGCAGTTTAGTATCGCTAGCGGGAGTAGAGACCCAGTACTTC
TRBV18	few	TRBD2	TRBJ2-1	CASATSAFVGNEQFF	TGTGCCAGCGCGACTAGCGCCTTCGTTGGCAATGAGCAGTTCTTC
TRBV6-5	many	NA	TRBJ2-5	CASSYSFFQETQYF	TGTGCCAGCAGTTACTCGTTCTTCCAAGAGACCCAGTACTTC
TRBV14	few	TRBD2	TRBJ2-3	CASSLGLLLTDTQYF	TGTGCCAGCAGCCTGGGACTACTCCTTACAGATACGCAGTATTTT
TRBV7-9	few	NA	TRBJ1-2	CASSLANRDYGYTF	TGTGCCAGCAGCTTAGCGAACAGAGATTATGGCTACACCTTC